A single sample gave rise to the 32 T cell receptor beta chains below, sequenced in a study of beta chain features in type 1 diabetes. The entirety of the isolated RNA underwent reverse transcription, so expressed TCRB transcripts were sequenced. Here immunoSEQ multiplex PCR was the method, and the copy in TCRdb shows in-frame clones only, minus some. The sample shows 400,000 to 550,000 clones, about an eighth of them seen only once. Sequencing was carried out using naive CD4+ T cells from blood. The source of these receptors is a woman aged 18-29 years in good health.

This clone has just a few counts. The CDR3 sequence is CSALQGEQYV. The CDR3 region has the DNA TGCAGTGCTCTACAGGGGGAGCAGTACGTC. The chain combines TRBV20-1 with TRBJ2-7; 7 bases align to TRBD1. The CDR3 has 10 residues. V gave up 5 bases and J gave up 7 bases; unmatched junction bases: 2. Germline V lookup: CDR1 DFQATT, CDR2 SNEGSKA (reference sequence).

This clone was seen a handful of times. The chain links TRBV7-2 to TRBJ2-3, with TRBD2 matching 8 bases. V lost 3 bases, J lost 5 bases, and 13 bases stayed unmatched. Germline CDR1 and CDR2: SGHTA and FQGNSA. The CDR3 totals 17 residues. The CDR3 reads CASSFGGPGGPGDTQYF. DNA for the CDR3: TGTGCCAGCAGCTTTGGCGGGCCGGGGGGGCCTGGAGATACGCAGTATTTT.

This clone was counted at least ten times. This chain joins TRBV29-1 and TRBJ1-3; D uncertain. V was pared by 6 bases and J by 0 bases, with 9 bases between. Germline V gives CDR1 SQVTM, CDR2 ANQGSEA. This CDR3 is 13 amino acids long. CDR3 sequence (DNA): TGCAGCGTCCGGTGGGCCTCTGGAAACACCATATATTTT. Translated: CSVRWASGNTIYF.

A few counts support this clone. The genes are TRBV28 and TRBJ2-5; D unresolved. From germline, CDR1 is MDHEN and CDR2 SYDVKM. Trimming cost V 3 bases and J 3 bases, with 5 bases left between them. This CDR3 is built from 12 residues. DNA of the CDR3: TGTGCCAGCAGTTTGGTTAAAGAGACCCAGTACTTC. This codes for CASSLVKETQYF.

This clone was observed at least ten times. This chain uses TRBV7-2 with TRBJ2-3; TRBD1 aligns across 8 bases. V lost 0 bases to trimming and J lost 3 bases; unmatched junction nucleotides: 2. Germline-derived CDR1 and CDR2 are SGHTA and FQGNSA. This CDR3 comprises 15 residues. The CDR3, as DNA: TGTGCCAGCAGCTTAGCGCGGACAGGGACAGATACGCAGTATTTT. The encoded protein is CASSLARTGTDTQYF.

The CDR3 coding sequence is TGTGCCAGCAGGCGGACTGGGAACAATGAGCAGTTCTTC. Its translation: CASRRTGNNEQFF. This chain joins TRBV25-1 and TRBJ2-1; tentatively, D is TRBD2 (5 bases). CDR1 MGHDK and CDR2 SYGVNS come from the germline V gene. V shed 6 bases and J shed 5 bases, with 11 bases lying between them. The CDR3 is 13 amino acids.

CDR3 DNA sequence: TGTGCCAGCAGCTCGGGGCCCGGGAAGCAGTTCTTC. This encodes CASSSGPGKQFF. This sequence joins TRBV7-9 and TRBJ2-1; TRBD1 or TRBD2 may be the D gene (5 bases each). Between the trimmed V and J ends, which lost 4 bases and 11 bases, there was a span of 12 bases. The length of the CDR3 is 12 residues. Germline V CDR1 and CDR2: SEHNR, FQNEAQ (reference sequence).

The chain uses TRBV5-1 and TRBJ2-2; TRBD1 matches at 8 bases. Germline assignment: CDR1 SGHRS and CDR2 YFSETQ. The CDR3 covers 15 residues. V shed 4 bases and J 2 bases; nucleotides not matched to a gene: 4. As DNA, the CDR3 is TGCGCCAGCAGCCCGGACAGGGCTAACACCGGGGAGCTGTTTTTT. Translated, it gives CASSPDRANTGELFF.

The V call is TRBV14, the J call TRBJ2-7; D might be TRBD1 or TRBD2, each matching 5 bases. The ends were cut back, 0 bases at V and 5 bases at J, with 14 bases in the middle. Germline CDR1 reads SGHDN; CDR2 reads FVKESK. The CDR3 loop spans 15 amino acids. The CDR3 spells CASSQDEGLRDEQYF. In nucleotides, the CDR3 is TGTGCCAGCAGCCAAGACGAGGGGTTGAGGGACGAGCAGTACTTC.

V and J are TRBV4-1 and TRBJ2-1; D possibly corresponds to TRBD1 (6 bases). The V end lost 3 bases, the J end lost 3 bases, and 15 bases lay between the germline ends. This CDR3 has 16 residues. The germline V gene encodes CDR1 MGHRA and CDR2 YSYEKL. In DNA form, the CDR3 reads TGCGCCAGCAGCCAGGGCAGGGGCCTAGTCTACAATGAGCAGTTCTTC. Its translation is CASSQGRGLVYNEQFF.

V is TRBV5-1 and J is TRBJ1-2; D may be TRBD1 (5 bases). Germline CDR1 and CDR2: SGHRS and YFSETQ. CDR3 size: 16 residues. Trimming removed 3 bases at V and 0 bases at J, with 15 bases between. The CDR3 DNA sequence: TGCGCCAGCAGCTGGCAGCCCCAGGGACCTAACTATGGCTACACCTTC. Its protein product is CASSWQPQGPNYGYTF. Full variable domain (missing parts from reference TRBV5-1 and TRBJ1-2): KAGVTQTPRYLIKTRGQQVTLSCSPISGHRSVSWYQQTPGQGLQFLFEYFSETQRNKGNFPGRFSGRQFSNSRSEMNVSTLELGDSALYLCASSWQPQGPNYGYTFGSGTRLTVV.

The sample holds a few counts of this clone. V and J are TRBV4-3 and TRBJ1-5; 7 bases fit TRBD1. Germline CDR1 reads LGHNA; CDR2 reads YSLEER. V lost 0 bases to trimming and J lost 6 bases; unmatched junction nucleotides: 2. The length of the CDR3 is 14 residues. CDR3 amino acids: CASSQEAGGQPQHF. The CDR3 nucleotides read TGCGCCAGCAGCCAAGAGGCAGGGGGTCAGCCCCAGCATTTT.

The genes are TRBV28 and TRBJ2-1; TRBD2 aligns across 7 bases. The J segment lost 4 bases and the V segment lost 7 bases, leaving 16 bases of the junction unmatched. This CDR3 contains 17 residues. The germline gives CDR1 MDHEN, CDR2 SYDVKM. CDR3 DNA: TGTGCCAGCACCGACCCCGGGGCTAGCGGTGTGTACAATGAGCAGTTCTTC. It yields the protein CASTDPGASGVYNEQFF. The full variable domain, with the rest looked up from reference TRBV28 and TRBJ2-1, is DVKVTQSSRYLVKRTGEKVFLECVQDMDHENMFWYRQDPGLGLRLIYFSYDVKMKEKGDIPEGYSVSREKKERFSLILESASTNQTSMYLCASTDPGASGVYNEQFFGPGTRLTVL.

This clone was detected a few times. V and J are TRBV11-3 and TRBJ2-3; D possibly corresponds to TRBD1 (5 bases). The CDR3 consists of 15 residues. Trimming stripped 3 bases from V and 2 bases from J, with 12 bases between. Germline V gives CDR1 SGHNT, CDR2 YENEEA. CDR3 residues: CASSFWGHSTDTQYF. The CDR3 DNA is TGTGCCAGCAGCTTTTGGGGCCATTCCACAGATACGCAGTATTTT.

This clone was found a few times. This chain connects TRBV25-1 to TRBJ2-1; no clear D. Trimming stripped 3 bases from V and 0 bases from J, with 12 bases between. The CDR3 consists of 16 residues. Per germline, CDR1 MGHDK and CDR2 SYGVNS. CDR3 region: CASSDLWAGSYNEQFF. CDR3 DNA: TGTGCCAGCAGTGATCTTTGGGCCGGCTCCTACAATGAGCAGTTCTTC.

The chain links TRBV15 to TRBJ2-7, with unresolved D. The V gene's germline CDR1 is LNHNV and CDR2 YYDKDF (reference sequence). The length of the CDR3 is 16 residues. The germline V and J ends were trimmed by 0 bases and 1 base, with 13 bases remaining between them. CDR3 bases: TGTGCCACCAGCAGAGACCGGGCCTCGGCATCCTACGAGCAGTACTTC. This translates into CATSRDRASASYEQYF.

Comments on this clone: The same CDR3 also results from other DNA sequences found in this sample. V usage is TRBV18 and J usage is TRBJ2-5; D gene ambiguous. V dropped 3 bases and J dropped 5 bases, with 7 bases sitting between them. Germline V gene sequence: CDR1 KGHSH, CDR2 LQKENI. This CDR3 has 12 amino acids. CDR3: CASSPPEETQYF. CDR3 bases: TGTGCCAGCTCACCGCCGGAGGAGACCCAGTACTTC.

V usage is TRBV6-5 and J usage is TRBJ1-2, with a possible D match to TRBD1 (5 bases). Germline V lookup: CDR1 MNHEY, CDR2 SVGAGI. V lost 2 bases to trimming and J lost 7 bases, with 8 bases between them. This CDR3 has 12 residues. CDR3 in amino acids: CASSYAGSGYTF. The CDR3 nucleotides read TGTGCCAGCAGTTACGCAGGGTCTGGCTACACCTTC.

This chain uses TRBV14 with TRBJ1-2, with D unclear. Germline CDR1 and CDR2: SGHDN and FVKESK. The CDR3 has 14 amino acids. Trimming removed 1 base at V and 5 bases at J, with 11 bases between. In DNA, the CDR3 is TGTGCCAGCAGCCAAGTCGGCGTTTTTTATGGCTACACCTTC. Encoded protein: CASSQVGVFYGYTF.

The chain is built from TRBV9 and TRBJ1-3; 7 bases agree with TRBD1. The ends lost 1 base at V and 3 bases at J; junction bases unmatched: 4. The length of the CDR3 is 15 residues. CDR1 SGDLS and CDR2 YYNGEE come from the germline V gene. CDR3 nucleotide sequence: TGTGCCAGCAGCGTACTAGGGGGCTATGGAAACACCATATATTTT. This encodes CASSVLGGYGNTIYF.

The chain is built from TRBV7-9 and TRBJ1-5; TRBD1 matches at 10 bases. Germline V CDR1 and CDR2: SEHNR, FQNEAQ (reference sequence). J lost 7 bases, V lost 5 bases, and 8 bases had no gene match. There are 15 residues in the CDR3. The CDR3 sequence is CASSLGTGAGQPQHF. In DNA, the CDR3 is TGTGCCAGCAGCCTGGGGACAGGGGCTGGGCAGCCCCAGCATTTT.

This clone was detected a few times. The chain employs TRBV21-1 and TRBJ2-7; TRBD1, the table's D call, was not compared with the DNA. TRBV21-1 is marked as a pseudogene. The CDR3 spans 11 residues. Written as DNA, the CDR3 is TGTGCCACCAGGACAGGGTACGAGCAGTACTTC. Protein: CATRTGYEQYF.

This clone was seen at least ten times. The chain recombines TRBV29-1 with TRBJ2-5; TRBD1 aligns across 7 bases. V gave up 7 bases and J gave up 3 bases; unmatched junction bases: 5. Germline assignment: CDR1 SQVTM and CDR2 ANQGSEA. The CDR3 sequence is 12 residues long. The CDR3 region is CSGSGQKETQYF. The CDR3 nucleotides read TGCAGCGGCTCGGGACAGAAAGAGACCCAGTACTTC.

Turning to this clone: The identical CDR3 is also encoded by other nucleotide sequences in the sample. The genes are TRBV20-1 and TRBJ2-7; 7 bases agree with TRBD2. V shed 1 base, J shed 6 bases, and the junction held 0 bases outside the gene matches. Germline CDR1 is DFQATT and CDR2 is SNEGSKA (reference sequence). The CDR3 runs 11 residues. The CDR3 region has the DNA TGCAGTGCTAGAGGCGGGGGCGAGCAGTACGTC. It codes for CSARGGGEQYV.

A few counts support this clone. The chain uses TRBV18 and TRBJ2-5; the D is unclear. Germline CDR1 KGHSH, CDR2 LQKENI. V dropped 3 bases and J dropped 5 bases, with 16 bases sitting between them. The CDR3 loop spans 15 amino acids. The CDR3: CASSPAARQPETQYF. The CDR3 coding sequence is TGTGCCAGCTCACCTGCGGCACGCCAACCGGAGACCCAGTACTTC.

V usage is TRBV6-5 and J usage is TRBJ1-5; D remains ambiguous. The CDR3 extends over 14 amino acids. The germline CDR1 and CDR2 sequences are MNHEY and SVGAGI. V was cut by 7 bases and J by 0 bases, with 10 bases left in between. The CDR3 loop is CASIRQSSNQPQHF. The CDR3 nucleotides are TGTGCCAGCATTCGTCAGTCTAGCAATCAGCCCCAGCATTTT.

There are a few counts of this clone. The chain is built from TRBV30 and TRBJ1-1; D remains unclear. The V end lost 0 bases, the J end lost 1 base, and 6 bases lay between the germline ends. Per the germline V gene, CDR1 is GTSNPN and CDR2 is SVGIG (reference sequence). The CDR3 runs 13 residues. CDR3: CAWSVEWNTEAFF. Here the CDR3 DNA reads TGTGCCTGGAGTGTAGAGTGGAACACTGAAGCTTTCTTT.

This clone was found a few times. The rearrangement joins TRBV2 to TRBJ2-5, with 7 bases lining up with TRBD2. With V trimmed by 6 bases and J by 0 bases, 1 base remained unmatched. CDR3 length equals 13 residues. The germline gives CDR1 SNHLY, CDR2 FYNNEI. The CDR3 nucleotides are TGTGCCAGCAGGGGAGGGTACCAAGAGACCCAGTACTTC. This gives the protein CASRGGYQETQYF.

This clone has just a few counts. The V call is TRBV23-1, the J call TRBJ1-5, with 7 positions matching TRBD1. TRBV23-1 is an ORF, and what it does is uncertain. Trimming at V came to 3 bases and at J to 5 bases, leaving 7 bases not matched to a gene. The CDR3 has 15 residues. CDR3 protein: CASSHPTQGYQPQHF. For the CDR3, the DNA is TGCGCCAGCAGTCATCCGACACAGGGGTATCAGCCCCAGCATTTT.

This clone occurred a few times. The chain has TRBV14 and TRBJ1-1, with TRBD1 as a possible D gene (6 bases). The germline CDR1 and CDR2 sequences are SGHDN and FVKESK. Trimming shortened V by 4 bases and J by 8 bases, and 14 bases separated the two germline ends. The CDR3 extends over 13 amino acids. CDR3 sequence: CASSLRQETEAFF. CDR3 sequence (DNA): TGTGCCAGCAGCCTACGACAGGAAACAGAAGCTTTCTTT.

This sequence joins TRBV6-5 and TRBJ1-5; D not certain. Germline-derived CDR1 and CDR2 are MNHEY and SVGAGI. The CDR3 loop spans 14 amino acids. The V gene lost 3 bases and the J gene lost 0 bases, with 6 bases spanning the gap. The CDR3 region has the DNA TGTGCCAGCAGTTATGATGATAGCAATCAGCCCCAGCATTTT. Encoded protein: CASSYDDSNQPQHF.

This chain connects TRBV28 to TRBJ2-5; 12 bases align to TRBD2. Germline lookup yields CDR1 MDHEN and CDR2 SYDVKM. The CDR3 runs 17 residues. Losses at the gene ends were 5 bases for V and 0 bases for J; bases not matched to a gene: 7. CDR3 nucleotide sequence: TGTGCCAGCAGTCCCCACGGACTAGCGGGGTACCAAGAGACCCAGTACTTC. This sequence encodes CASSPHGLAGYQETQYF.